Listed below are T cell receptor beta chains from one sample, sequenced in a study of response to subunit inactivated influenza vaccine. MiXCR was run by TCRdb on the RT-PCR reads, yielding one entry per CDR3 protein. The sample includes over 400,000 distinct CDR3 sequences, approximately 13% of them seen just once. This specimen consisted of PBMCs from blood, obtained 40 to 50 days after vaccination. The receptors were sampled from a man over 45 who received an inactivated influenza vaccine. CDR3s include the opening cysteine and the closing phenylalanine or tryptophan. A D gene is named only where the DNA matches it firmly. Only some rows state a clone size, as once, few, many or a class for expanded clones.

TRBD1	TRBV18	TRBJ1-1	-	TGTGCCAGCTCATCGACAGGGGGCCGGACTGAAGCTTTCTTT	CASSSTGGRTEAFF
TRBD2	TRBV10-3	TRBJ2-1	-	TGTGTCATCAGTGAGTCTCGACTAGCGGGGGGGGAGCAGTTCTTC	CVISESRLAGGEQFF
-	TRBV10-3	TRBJ2-7	many	TGTGCCATCAGGCCGGACAGTTCCTACGAGCAGTACTTC	CAIRPDSSYEQYF
-	TRBV6-1	TRBJ1-5	many	TGTGCCAGCAGTGACATTAATAGCAATCAGCCCCAGCATTTT	CASSDINSNQPQHF
TRBD1	TRBV28	TRBJ1-1	-	TGTGCCAGCAGTTTCCCGACAGGGCGGGTGGACACTGAAGCTTTCTTT	CASSFPTGRVDTEAFF
-	TRBV3-1	TRBJ2-5	few	TGTGCCAGCAGCCAAGTTGATTCCCAAGAGACCCAGTACTTC	CASSQVDSQETQYF
-	TRBV7-9	TRBJ1-4	few	TGTGCCAGCAGCTCCGCAGGGGCGGGGGAAAAACTGTTTTTT	CASSSAGAGEKLFF
-	TRBV20-1	TRBJ1-4	-	TGCAGTGCTACGGGGGTAGACGAAAAACTGTTTTTT	CSATGVDEKLFF
TRBD2	TRBV12-3/TRBV12-4	TRBJ2-7	-	TGTGCCAGCAGTTCCTCTAGCGGACGATCGGGGCAGTACTTC	CASSSSSGRSGQYF
TRBD2	TRBV6-2/TRBV6-3	TRBJ2-3	few	TGTGCCAGCAGTTTTGGCGGGAGGGCCAGGGATACGCAGTATTTT	CASSFGGRARDTQYF